The TCR beta chain under discussion was sequenced for a study of blood T cell repertoires in COVID-19. Sequencing used immunoSEQ multiplex PCR; TCRdb keeps in-frame clones, though not all of them. The sample gives around 140,000 clones, 82% of which show up once; around 15% is in the top ten. J gave up 2 bases and V 4 bases, and 11 bases lay outside the gene matches. Germline values: CDR1 SGHRS, CDR2 YFSETQ. This CDR3 is 16 amino acids long. This clonotype originated in a human donor with acute or convalescent COVID-19. The donor label of this sample is uncertain. The chain employs TRBV5-1 and TRBJ2-5; 7 bases are shared with TRBD1. The sequenced sample was peripheral blood. CDR3 loop: CASSPFVGTDQETQYF. In nucleotides, the CDR3 is TGCGCCAGCAGCCCCTTCGTCGGGACAGATCAAGAGACCCAGTACTTC.